The 32 T cell receptor beta chains below come from one sample, sequenced in a study of blood T cell repertoires in COVID-19. The protocol was immunoSEQ multiplex PCR, while the TCRdb copy is restricted to in-frame clones and leaves out a portion. The data hold some 320,000 clones, with 85% observed a single time. The sample comprised PBMCs or T cells enriched from blood (not recorded which). The receptors were gathered from a young woman who had been exposed to COVID-19.

This sequence joins TRBV5-1 and TRBJ1-4; no firm D call. CDR3 length: 14 residues. Per the germline V gene, CDR1 is SGHRS and CDR2 is YFSETQ. Trimming took 4 bases from V and 0 from J, leaving 7 bases between them. In nucleotides, the CDR3 is TGCGCCAGCAGCACTACTGCAACTAATGAAAAACTGTTTTTT. Its translation: CASSTTATNEKLFF.

The chain's CDR3 is CASSQVENTEAFF. Written as DNA, the CDR3 is TGTGCCAGCAGCCAAGTAGAGAACACTGAAGCTTTCTTT. The chain uses TRBV4-2 and TRBJ1-1; no definite D call. This CDR3 has 13 residues. Germline V gene lookup returns CDR1 LGHNA and CDR2 YNFKEQ. The V gene lost 1 base and the J gene lost 1 base, with 4 bases spanning the gap.

This chain joins TRBV7-6 and TRBJ2-7; perhaps TRBD2 as D (7 bases). V lost 5 bases and J lost 5, with 22 bases in between. Germline V lookup: CDR1 SGHVS, CDR2 FNYEAQ. This CDR3 has 16 amino acids. The CDR3 protein is CASSPEGGSGLDEQYF. Here the CDR3 DNA reads TGTGCCAGCAGCCCAGAGGGGGGGTCAGGGTTAGACGAGCAGTACTTC.

CDR3 bases: TGTGCCAGCAGCTTATTAGCGGGGGGGTTTAATGAGCAGTTCTTC. It translates to CASSLLAGGFNEQFF. The chain recombines TRBV9 with TRBJ2-1; TRBD2 aligns across 11 bases. Germline lookup yields CDR1 SGDLS and CDR2 YYNGEE. The CDR3 extends over 15 amino acids. V lost 4 bases to trimming and J lost 7 bases; unmatched junction nucleotides: 7.

The genes are TRBV2 and TRBJ2-5, with 7 positions matching TRBD2. Germline assignment: CDR1 SNHLY and CDR2 FYNNEI. The length of the CDR3 is 15 residues. V lost 5 bases to trimming and J lost 3 bases; unmatched junction nucleotides: 9. This chain's CDR3 is CASSRRAGREETQYF. For the CDR3, the DNA is TGTGCCAGCAGTCGACGGGCTGGGAGGGAAGAGACCCAGTACTTC.

In nucleotides, the CDR3 is TGCGCCAGCAGCCAAGGGGTACTAGCGGGGGGGGATACGCAGTATTTT. This sequence encodes CASSQGVLAGGDTQYF. This sequence joins TRBV4-3 and TRBJ2-3; 13 bases are a match to TRBD2. The CDR3 totals 16 residues. Germline CDR1 is LGHNA and CDR2 is YSLEER. The V gene end was trimmed by 1 base and the J gene end by 6 bases; junction bases not matched to a gene: 4.

The chain has TRBV28 and TRBJ1-1, with 7 bases matching TRBD1. This CDR3 has 15 residues. Trimming took 3 bases from V and 0 from J; bases not matched to a gene: 4. Germline V gene data show CDR1 as MDHEN and CDR2 as SYDVKM. CDR3 DNA sequence: TGTGCCAGCAGTTTTTCGGGACAGATGAACACTGAAGCTTTCTTT. This translates into CASSFSGQMNTEAFF.

The V call is TRBV7-2, the J call TRBJ1-1, with 9 bases lining up with TRBD1. V shed 5 bases and J 7 bases; nucleotides not matched to a gene: 5. The CDR3 is made up of 13 amino acids. Germline V CDR1 and CDR2: SGHTA, FQGNSA. The CDR3 bases are TGTGCCAGCAGCCCACAGGGGGCAGGTGAAGCTTTCTTT. As protein: CASSPQGAGEAFF.

The chain links TRBV21-1 to TRBJ2-1; the table names TRBD2, a call not compared with the DNA. TRBV21-1 is a documented pseudogene. The CDR3 spans 13 residues. Here the CDR3 reads CASSTPDADEQFF. The CDR3 region has the DNA TGTGCCAGCAGCACACCCGACGCGGATGAGCAGTTCTTC.

The J gene is TRBJ2-1, the V gene TRBV11-3, with a weak D call TRBD2 (5 bases). Germline V gene data show CDR1 as SGHNT and CDR2 as YENEEA. Trimming shortened V by 1 base and J by 8 bases, and 9 bases separated the two germline ends. The CDR3 totals 13 residues. CDR3 in DNA: TGTGCCAGCAGCTTAGGTGGGCGGGATGAGCAGTTCTTC. The encoded protein is CASSLGGRDEQFF.

The chain combines TRBV6-5 with TRBJ2-3, with 8 bases lining up with TRBD2. Germline-derived CDR1 and CDR2 are MNHEY and SVGAGI. The CDR3 is 15 amino acids. Losses at the gene ends were 3 bases for V and 4 bases for J; bases not matched to a gene: 6. CDR3 loop: CASSYAREAADTQYF. DNA of the CDR3: TGTGCCAGCAGTTATGCGCGGGAGGCTGCAGATACGCAGTATTTT.

This chain joins TRBV4-2 and TRBJ1-3; possibly TRBD1 for D (6 bases). Deletions cut 0 bases from V and 4 bases from J, with 22 bases between. The germline V gene has CDR1 LGHNA and CDR2 YNFKEQ. The CDR3 has 19 amino acids. This chain's CDR3 is CASSQDPPLGRGGGNTIYF. As DNA, the CDR3 is TGTGCCAGCAGCCAAGATCCCCCCTTGGGAAGGGGGGGAGGAAACACCATATATTTT.

The chain uses TRBV6-6 and TRBJ1-5; D ambiguous. The germline V gene has CDR1 MNHNY and CDR2 SVGAGI (reference sequence). The CDR3 sequence is 15 residues long. V lost 8 bases and J lost 0, with 14 bases in between. CDR3 coding DNA: TGTGCCAGCGCCGACCAGGTGTATAGCAATCAGCCCCAGCATTTT. This codes for CASADQVYSNQPQHF.

The chain combines TRBV30 with TRBJ1-5; TRBD1 matches at 7 bases. From germline, CDR1 is GTSNPN and CDR2 SVGIG (reference sequence). The CDR3 totals 15 residues. The V gene end was trimmed by 3 bases and the J gene end by 5 bases; junction bases not matched to a gene: 10. The CDR3 nucleotides read TGTGCCTGGAGCCCACAGGGGCTGATGGATCAGCCCCAGCATTTT. Protein sequence: CAWSPQGLMDQPQHF.

The chain recombines TRBV5-5 with TRBJ2-1; 10 bases fit TRBD2. Looked up from germline, CDR1 is SGHKS and CDR2 is YYEKEE (reference sequence). V gave up 3 bases and J gave up 7 bases; unmatched junction bases: 10. The CDR3 spans 16 residues. The CDR3 coding sequence is TGTGCCAGCAGCTCTAGCGGGAGCCACTCCAGGAATGAGCAGTTCTTC. It is translated as CASSSSGSHSRNEQFF.

The chain uses TRBV19 and TRBJ2-3; 9 bases fit TRBD2. Germline assignment: CDR1 LNHDA and CDR2 SQIVND (reference sequence). Trimming removed 3 bases from V and 5 bases from J; junction bases left unmatched: 6. The CDR3 contains 15 residues. In nucleotides, the CDR3 is TGTGCCAGTAGTATCCCCGGCGGGGGGGGAGATACGCAGTATTTT. This translates into CASSIPGGGGDTQYF.

V is TRBV5-4 and J is TRBJ2-4; D might be TRBD2 (7 bases). Trimming shortened V by 0 bases and J by 2 bases, and 15 bases separated the two germline ends. In germline, CDR1 is SGHNT, CDR2 YYREEE (reference sequence). The CDR3 contains 17 residues. The DNA for the CDR3 is TGTGCCAGCAGCTTGGAAGCCGGGGGGCCGACCAAAAACATTCAGTACTTC. Its protein is CASSLEAGGPTKNIQYF.

V is TRBV29-1 and J is TRBJ2-3; 9 nucleotides match TRBD2. Germline values: CDR1 SQVTM, CDR2 ANQGSEA. The CDR3 is 15 residues long. Trimming cost V 5 bases and J 4 bases; bases outside gene matches: 10. The CDR3 loop reads CSVRRTSVDADTQYF. The CDR3 coding sequence is TGCAGCGTTCGCCGGACTAGCGTTGACGCAGATACGCAGTATTTT.

The chain joins TRBV3-1 (or the pseudogene TRBV3-2) to TRBJ2-5; the D gene is possibly TRBD2 (8 bases). Germline lookup yields CDR1 LGHDT and CDR2 YNNKEL (reference sequence). The V and J ends lost 0 bases and 7 bases respectively, with 18 bases between them. CDR3 size: 16 residues. The CDR3 loop reads CASSQDSGGLERTQYF. The CDR3 region has the DNA TGTGCCAGCAGCCAAGATTCAGGGGGACTAGAACGGACCCAGTACTTC.

The genes are TRBV5-1 and TRBJ1-2, with D possibly matching TRBD1 (5 bases). Germline CDR1 SGHRS, CDR2 YFSETQ. The CDR3 consists of 15 residues. Trimming pared 0 bases from V and 0 bases from J, leaving 9 bases between. CDR3 DNA sequence: TGCGCCAGCAGCTTGGCTCGGGGGGCTAACTATGGCTACACCTTC. Translated, it gives CASSLARGANYGYTF.

The rearrangement uses TRBV5-1 and TRBJ2-1, with D possibly matching TRBD2 (5 bases). Per germline, CDR1 SGHRS and CDR2 YFSETQ. This CDR3 is 14 amino acids long. The ends were cut back, 4 bases at V and 2 bases at J, with 10 bases in the middle. The CDR3 protein is CASSPDGTYNEQFF. CDR3 bases: TGCGCCAGCAGCCCGGACGGGACCTACAATGAGCAGTTCTTC.

The rearrangement links TRBV28 to TRBJ2-1; 9 bases match TRBD1. This CDR3 is built from 15 residues. The J segment lost 5 bases and the V segment lost 5 bases, leaving 7 bases of the junction unmatched. The germline gives CDR1 MDHEN, CDR2 SYDVKM. CDR3 DNA sequence: TGTGCCAGCAGTCTCAGGACAGGGGCAAACAATGAGCAGTTCTTC. Translation gives CASSLRTGANNEQFF. The full variable domain, rest sourced from reference TRBV28 and TRBJ2-1, is DVKVTQSSRYLVKRTGEKVFLECVQDMDHENMFWYRQDPGLGLRLIYFSYDVKMKEKGDIPEGYSVSREKKERFSLILESASTNQTSMYLCASSLRTGANNEQFFGPGTRLTVL.

The chain carries TRBV10-2 and TRBJ1-5; 7 nucleotides match TRBD1. The CDR3 loop spans 15 amino acids. Losses at the gene ends were 6 bases for V and 2 bases for J; bases not matched to a gene: 7. The germline CDR1 and CDR2 sequences are WSHSY and SAAADI. The CDR3 loop reads CASSDRDRGNQPQHF. The CDR3 nucleotides are TGCGCCAGCAGCGACCGGGACAGAGGCAATCAGCCCCAGCATTTT.

V and J are TRBV10-3 and TRBJ1-1; the D gene is possibly TRBD1 (6 bases). Germline V gene sequence: CDR1 ENHRY, CDR2 SYGVKD. The CDR3 sequence is 15 residues long. Trimming took off 3 bases at V and 6 bases at J, with 17 bases between the two ends. DNA of the CDR3: TGTGCCATCAGTGAACCCCCAGGGGAATTAGCTGAAGCTTTCTTT. Encoded protein: CAISEPPGELAEAFF.

The chain couples TRBV12-5 to TRBJ2-3; possibly TRBD1 for D (5 bases). CDR1 LGHNT and CDR2 FRNRAP come from the germline V gene. The CDR3 loop spans 17 amino acids. The ends were cut back, 5 bases at V and 4 bases at J, with 22 bases in the middle. The CDR3 DNA reads TGTGCTAGTGGTCAATCCCCAGGGTTTCTAGGATCAGATACGCAGTATTTT. Translation: CASGQSPGFLGSDTQYF.

The CDR3: CASSELSSNEQFF. The CDR3 nucleotides read TGTGCCAGCTCTGAGTTGAGTTCCAATGAGCAGTTCTTC. The chain combines TRBV12-3 or TRBV12-4 with TRBJ2-1; D is unclear. The CDR3 loop spans 13 amino acids. V was pared by 8 bases and J by 6 bases, with 14 bases between.

In regard to this clone: The same CDR3 can be traced to other DNA sequences in this sample. The chain links TRBV27 to TRBJ1-1; TRBD1 aligns across 7 bases. CDR1 MNHEY and CDR2 SMNVEV come from the germline V gene (reference sequence). The CDR3 is made up of 17 amino acids. Trimming took 6 bases from V and 1 from J; bases not matched to a gene: 14. The CDR3 spells CASRRIFLKGANTEAFF. The CDR3 DNA sequence: TGTGCCAGCAGACGTATTTTCTTGAAGGGGGCGAACACTGAAGCTTTCTTT.

The chain uses TRBV5-1 and TRBJ2-7, with 8 bases identical to TRBD1. The germline gives CDR1 SGHRS, CDR2 YFSETQ. The trim removed 0 bases at V and 6 bases at J, leaving 11 bases unmatched. This CDR3 has 16 amino acids. In DNA form, the CDR3 reads TGCGCCAGCAGCTTGGAATCTACCGAGACAGGGGTCGAGCAGTACTTC. It translates to CASSLESTETGVEQYF.

This chain joins TRBV28 and TRBJ1-2, with D maybe TRBD1 (5 bases). There are 16 residues in the CDR3. Looked up from germline, CDR1 is MDHEN and CDR2 is SYDVKM. The germline V and J ends were trimmed by 7 bases and 0 bases, with 18 bases remaining between them. Here the CDR3 reads CASTTTGVPANYGYTF. Written as DNA, the CDR3 is TGTGCCAGCACTACTACGGGGGTACCAGCTAACTATGGCTACACCTTC.

This chain uses TRBV10-3 with TRBJ2-5, with TRBD1 as a possible D gene (6 bases). Germline CDR1 is ENHRY and CDR2 is SYGVKD. The CDR3 loop spans 13 amino acids. Trimming left V 4 bases short and J 4 bases short, with 10 bases between. CDR3 sequence: CAISGTEIETQYF. For the CDR3, the DNA is TGTGCCATCAGTGGGACAGAAATAGAGACCCAGTACTTC.

The chain links TRBV7-9 to TRBJ2-5, with a weak D call TRBD1 (5 bases). The CDR3 totals 14 residues. The V gene's germline CDR1 is SEHNR and CDR2 FQNEAQ (reference sequence). Trimming removed 1 base at V and 4 bases at J, with 10 bases between. The CDR3 loop is CASSLVRQGETQYF. Here the CDR3 DNA reads TGTGCCAGCAGCTTAGTCAGGCAGGGAGAGACCCAGTACTTC.

The chain combines TRBV30 with TRBJ1-6, with a possible D match to TRBD1 (5 bases). V lost 0 bases and J lost 4, with 7 bases in between. The CDR3 totals 14 residues. CDR1 and CDR2 (germline): GTSNPN, SVGIG (reference sequence). The CDR3 region has the DNA TGTGCCTGGAGTGTAGACAGTTATAATTCACCCCTCCACTTT. Its translation: CAWSVDSYNSPLHF.